These 15 T cell receptor beta chains came from one sample sequenced in a study of Ad26.COV2.S vaccination and SARS-CoV-2 variants. Treatment given: approximately 18 received Ad26.COV2.S at low or high dose, single or two shots; 5 received placebo; per-sample allocation not given. Each sample was drawn 63 days after the first injection (of vaccine or placebo). Profiled with immunoSEQ multiplex PCR; TCRdb holds only in-frame clones, not every one. Of roughly 460,000 clones in the sample, about 89% were seen once. The specimen was peripheral blood, collected in a trial of Ad26.COV2.S vaccine versus placebo. These receptors came from a person between 18 and 65 years old who received the Ad26.COV2.S COVID-19 vaccine or a placebo.

The rearrangement joins TRBV6-5 to TRBJ2-7, with 8 bases fitting TRBD1. Germline V CDR1 and CDR2: MNHEY, SVGAGI. The CDR3 covers 14 residues. V was clipped by 5 bases and J by 0 bases; unmatched bases: 3. CDR3 sequence reads: CASSPGQDSYEQYF. In DNA form, the CDR3 reads TGTGCCAGCAGTCCGGGACAGGACTCCTACGAGCAGTACTTC.

CDR3 coding DNA: TGTGCCAGCAGTTACTCGTCCTGGCGACCACTCACCTACGAGCAGTACTTC. This encodes CASSYSSWRPLTYEQYF. This chain connects TRBV6-2 or TRBV6-3 to TRBJ2-7; D call uncertain. Germline CDR1 MNHEY, CDR2 SVGEGT. This CDR3 spans 17 amino acids. V was pared by 0 bases and J by 2 bases, with 17 bases between.

The rearrangement links TRBV19 to TRBJ2-1, with TRBD1 identical over 7 bases. The CDR3 spans 15 residues. The V segment lost 1 base and the J segment 2 bases; nucleotides outside the gene matches: 2. The V gene's germline CDR1 is LNHDA and CDR2 SQIVND (reference sequence). The CDR3 DNA reads TGTGCCAGTAGTATAGGACAGGGCACCTACAATGAGCAGTTCTTC. As protein: CASSIGQGTYNEQFF.

V is TRBV2 and J is TRBJ1-2; D uncertain. V lost 4 bases to trimming and J lost 11 bases, with 11 bases between them. CDR1 is SNHLY and CDR2 is FYNNEI in the germline V gene. The CDR3 sequence is 11 residues long. The CDR3 reads CASSVWEVYTF. CDR3 DNA sequence: TGTGCCAGCAGTGTTTGGGAGGTGTACACCTTC.

The V call is TRBV6-5, the J call TRBJ1-2, with a possible D match to TRBD1 (5 bases). CDR1 and CDR2 (germline): MNHEY, SVGAGI. V lost 5 bases and J lost 7, with 17 bases in between. This CDR3 spans 14 amino acids. CDR3 DNA: TGTGCCAGCAGTAAGCAGGGAAGGGTGCCTGGCTACACCTTC. The encoded protein is CASSKQGRVPGYTF.

The chain is built from TRBV7-3 and TRBJ1-1; 11 bases map to TRBD1. CDR1 is SGHTA, CDR2 FQGTGA, per germline. The CDR3 consists of 14 residues. V lost 5 bases and J lost 6; bases outside the gene matches: 5. The CDR3 DNA is TGTGCCAGCAGCCCAGGACAGGGGGCCGCTGAAGCTTTCTTT. It encodes CASSPGQGAAEAFF. The whole variable domain, remainder taken from reference TRBV7-3 and TRBJ1-1, is GAGVSQTPSNKVTEKGKYVELRCDPISGHTALYWYRQSLGQGPEFLIYFQGTGAADDSGLPNDRFFAVRPEGSVSTLKIQRTERGDSAVYLCASSPGQGAAEAFFGQGTRLTVV.

The rearrangement joins TRBV9 to TRBJ2-5; 7 bases agree with TRBD1. CDR3 length: 17 amino acids. Germline CDR1 is SGDLS and CDR2 is YYNGEE. Germline trimming cut 0 bases from V and 3 bases from J; bases unmatched to any gene: 11. The CDR3 spells CASSVVPGARGKETQYF. In DNA form, the CDR3 reads TGTGCCAGCAGCGTAGTTCCGGGTGCCAGGGGGAAAGAGACCCAGTACTTC.

This rearrangement joins TRBV6-5 to TRBJ2-1; perhaps TRBD1 as D (5 bases). Germline loops: CDR1 MNHEY, CDR2 SVGAGI. This CDR3 contains 13 residues. V was cut by 6 bases and J by 8 bases, with 14 bases left in between. This CDR3 reads CASRIDSFHEQFF. The CDR3 nucleotides read TGTGCCAGCAGAATAGACAGTTTCCATGAGCAGTTCTTC.

The rearrangement links TRBV7-4 to TRBJ1-5; maybe TRBD1 (5 bases). Germline V gene lookup returns CDR1 SGHVT and CDR2 SQSDAQ. Trimming left V 5 bases short and J 5 bases short, with 16 bases between. CDR3 size: 15 residues. For the CDR3, the DNA is TGTGCCAGCAGCACGGGACGGGAAGGGGATCAGCCCCAGCATTTT. Translating it yields CASSTGREGDQPQHF.

This chain uses TRBV6-6 with TRBJ2-1, with TRBD1 matching over 8 bases. Germline CDR1 is MNHNY and CDR2 is SVGAGI (reference sequence). J lost 8 bases, V lost 10 bases, and 13 bases had no gene match. The CDR3 is made up of 14 amino acids. Here the CDR3 reads CATTDRVGFDEQFF. The CDR3 DNA is TGTGCCACCACGGACAGGGTCGGCTTCGATGAGCAGTTCTTC.

The chain is built from TRBV11-2 and TRBJ1-1; no firm D call. Germline-derived CDR1 and CDR2 are SGHAT and FQNNGV. This CDR3 contains 16 residues. The V end lost 6 bases, the J end lost 0 bases, and 17 bases lay between the germline ends. The CDR3 loop is CASSLVGSLLNTEAFF. CDR3 nucleotide sequence: TGTGCCAGCAGTCTCGTAGGGTCCCTTCTGAACACTGAAGCTTTCTTT.

The V call is TRBV27, the J call TRBJ1-2, with 10 bases aligning to TRBD1. The CDR3 loop spans 15 amino acids. Germline values: CDR1 MNHEY, CDR2 SMNVEV (reference sequence). V shed 6 bases and J 8 bases; nucleotides not matched to a gene: 12. As DNA, the CDR3 is TGTGCCAGCAGCCCCGACAGGGGGCCGCCCAGGGGCTACACCTTC. Translating gives CASSPDRGPPRGYTF.

This chain uses TRBV28 with TRBJ2-7; D is undetermined. V was shortened by 5 bases and J by 7 bases, with 9 bases between the two germline ends. Germline V gene sequence: CDR1 MDHEN, CDR2 SYDVKM. CDR3 length: 11 amino acids. The CDR3 bases are TGTGCCAGCAGTCTCTGGCGGGAGCAGTACTTC. Its protein is CASSLWREQYF. The full variable domain, with the rest looked up from reference TRBV28 and TRBJ2-7, is DVKVTQSSRYLVKRTGEKVFLECVQDMDHENMFWYRQDPGLGLRLIYFSYDVKMKEKGDIPEGYSVSREKKERFSLILESASTNQTSMYLCASSLWREQYFGPGTRLTVT.

The chain joins TRBV25-1 to TRBJ1-5; D is ambiguous. CDR3 length: 12 residues. V lost 6 bases and J lost 4, with 7 bases in between. Per germline, CDR1 MGHDK and CDR2 SYGVNS. The CDR3 nucleotides are TGTGCCAGCAGAGCCGAAAATCAGCCCCAGCATTTT. Translating gives CASRAENQPQHF.

The chain recombines TRBV7-2 with TRBJ2-2; TRBD2 matches 10 bases. The germline V gene encodes CDR1 SGHTA and CDR2 FQGNSA. CDR3 size: 19 residues. Trimming removed 1 base from V and 4 bases from J; junction bases left unmatched: 12. CDR3 in amino acids: CASSLEVASGGWGTGELFF. CDR3 DNA: TGTGCCAGCAGCTTAGAGGTGGCTAGCGGGGGATGGGGCACCGGGGAGCTGTTTTTT.